The rows below give T cell receptor beta chains drawn from one sample of a study of siplizumab effects on memory and regulatory T cells. These receptors are not linked to any known antigen. Method: immunoSEQ multiplex PCR; TCRdb's copy keeps in-frame clones and lacks some. The repertoire has approximately 10,000 clones, around 45% of them found once; the top ten carry 30% to 45%. Sequenced material: CFSE-low (dividing) CD8+ T cells sorted from an allogeneic mixed lymphocyte reaction. The origin of the receptors is a human donor in good health; the cells came from an allogeneic mixed lymphocyte reaction. Some clones in this sample may be carry-over from other donors' samples. Each CDR3 is given with its conserved first and last residue. D genes are given only for firm matches. Rows may omit the clone size; those that give it use once, few, many or a size class.

clone size	J gene	D gene	V gene	CDR3 DNA	CDR3 protein
-	TRBJ2-7	-	TRBV7-7	TGTGCTAGCAGCTTAGAAGTTGGTTACGAGCAGTACTTC	CASSLEVGYEQYF
-	TRBJ2-7	TRBD2	TRBV19	TGTGCCAGTAGTATCCTAGCGGGAGGCTACGAGCAGTACTTC	CASSILAGGYEQYF
few	TRBJ1-5	TRBD1	TRBV7-9	TGTGCCAGCAGCTTGGGGGGACAGGGGATGGATCAGCCCCAGCATTTT	CASSLGGQGMDQPQHF
few	TRBJ1-2	-	TRBV11-2	TGTGCCAGCAGCTTACTTCCGAGGTCAGAAGGCTACACCTTC	CASSLLPRSEGYTF
-	TRBJ2-7	-	TRBV4-1	TGCGCCAGCAGCCAACAGGGGCATGGTTACGAGCAGTACTTC	CASSQQGHGYEQYF
-	TRBJ2-7	TRBD1	TRBV6-1	TGTGCCAGCAGACAGGGGGGTTTTTACGAGCAGTACTTC	CASRQGGFYEQYF
-	TRBJ2-1	-	TRBV7-5	TGTGCCAGCAGCTTCGGGTCCGGCCCCTACAATGAGCAGTTCTTC	CASSFGSGPYNEQFF
few	TRBJ2-5	-	TRBV29-1	TGCAGCGTTGAAAAGGTTGGGAACGCAATGGAGACCCAGTACTTC	CSVEKVGNAMETQYF
-	TRBJ2-1	TRBD2	TRBV11-2	TGTGCCAGCAGCTTAGTGCGGGGGAGCTCCTACAATGAGCAGTTCTTC	CASSLVRGSSYNEQFF
few	TRBJ2-1	TRBD2	TRBV27	TGTGCCAGCAGTTTAACAACAAGCGGGGGCCACAATGAGCAGTTCTTC	CASSLTTSGGHNEQFF
once	TRBJ2-7	-	TRBV7-8	TGTGCCAGCAGCTTAGCCTTCCACGAGCAGTACTTC	CASSLAFHEQYF
-	TRBJ1-1	-	TRBV5-8	TGTGCCAGCAGCTTAGGTGGGACCACTGAAGCTTTCTTT	CASSLGGTTEAFF
few	TRBJ2-1	TRBD2	TRBV27	TGTGCCAGCAGCCCCCTGACTAGCGGGAGAGGGGATGAGCAGTTCTTC	CASSPLTSGRGDEQFF
-	TRBJ1-1	-	TRBV7-6	TGTGCCAGCAGCTTAGGGCCAGACCAGAACACTGAAGCTTTCTTT	CASSLGPDQNTEAFF
-	TRBJ2-7	TRBD2	TRBV4-2	TGTGCCAGCAGCCAAACAGCGGGAGGGAACTACGAGCAGTACTTC	CASSQTAGGNYEQYF
medium-sized	TRBJ2-7	-	TRBV4-1	TGCGCCAGCAGCTACTCGGACGCCTACGAGCAGTACTTC	CASSYSDAYEQYF
-	TRBJ2-3	TRBD1	TRBV14	TGTGCCAGCAGCCAAGGTCCTCTCCGGGCAGGGGGCTTAGATACGCAGTATTTT	CASSQGPLRAGGLDTQYF
-	TRBJ2-2	TRBD1	TRBV7-9	TGTGCCAGCAGCTTACGACAGGGGAACACCGGGGAGCTGTTTTTT	CASSLRQGNTGELFF
-	TRBJ2-7	TRBD1	TRBV19	TGTGCCAGTAGTCTAAGGGACAGGGGGCTTGACGAGCAGTACTTC	CASSLRDRGLDEQYF
few	TRBJ2-7	TRBD1	TRBV4-1	TGCGCCAGCAGCCATATGCGGACAGGTGAGACCTACGAGCAGTACTTC	CASSHMRTGETYEQYF
-	TRBJ2-7	-	TRBV30	TGTGCCTGGAGGCCACCCCAAGTACAGACTAAAGCCTACGAGCAGTACTTC	CAWRPPQVQTKAYEQYF
-	TRBJ2-7	-	TRBV4-1	TGCGCCAGCAGCCAAGTACCAGGGAGCTCCTACGAGCAGTACTTC	CASSQVPGSSYEQYF
-	TRBJ2-3	-	TRBV12-2	TGTGCAAGTCGCTTAGGTCACAGGGACCGCACAGATACGCAGTATTTT	CASRLGHRDRTDTQYF
-	TRBJ2-3	-	TRBV7-6	TGTGCCAGCAGCTTAGAAGGAGCTACCTCAGATACGCAGTATTTT	CASSLEGATSDTQYF
once	TRBJ2-3	TRBD2	TRBV27	TGTGCCAGCAGATCGGGGACTAGCGGATACACAGATACGCAGTATTTT	CASRSGTSGYTDTQYF
few	TRBJ1-1	-	TRBV7-9	TGTGCCAGCAGCGGGCAGAAGGCTGAAGCTTTCTTT	CASSGQKAEAFF
-	TRBJ1-1	-	TRBV7-9	TGTGCCAGCAGCTGGAACACTGAAGCTTTCTTT	CASSWNTEAFF
-	TRBJ2-3	TRBD2	TRBV7-6	TGTGCCAGCAGCCGGGGGGGTGGGTCAGATACGCAGTATTTT	CASSRGGGSDTQYF
-	TRBJ2-7	TRBD1	TRBV6-5	TGTGCCAGCAGTCTAGGACAGGGCTCCTACGAGCAGTACTTC	CASSLGQGSYEQYF
once	TRBJ2-1	TRBD2	TRBV6-1	TGTGCCAGCAGTGGGGGGGGAGGACGGAGACCGAACAATGAGCAGTTCTTC	CASSGGGGRRPNNEQFF
-	TRBJ1-4	-	TRBV21-1	TGTGCCAGCAGCAACGGACGGGATGAAAAACTGTTTTTT	CASSNGRDEKLFF
-	TRBJ2-7	-	TRBV30	TGTGCCTGGGGGGGGCAGTCCTACGAGCAGTACTTC	CAWGGQSYEQYF
-	TRBJ2-2	TRBD2	TRBV6-6	TGTGCCAGCAGCATTAGCGGGGGGGGGTCCCCCGGGGAGCTGTTTTTT	CASSISGGGSPGELFF
-	TRBJ1-1	-	TRBV7-9	TGTGCCAGCAGCCCCAGTTTTATGGTGAACACTGAAGCTTTCTTT	CASSPSFMVNTEAFF
-	TRBJ2-5	-	TRBV18	TGTGCCAGCTCGCCGGACCAAGAGACCCAGTACTTC	CASSPDQETQYF
once	TRBJ1-1	TRBD1	TRBV2	TGTGCCAGCAGGTTTCGCCGGGACAGCGAGAACACTGAAGCTTTCTTT	CASRFRRDSENTEAFF
few	TRBJ2-2	-	TRBV6-5	TGTGCCAGCAGTTGGACGACCGGGGAGCTGTTTTTT	CASSWTTGELFF
-	TRBJ2-1	-	TRBV13	TGTGCCAGCAGCTTACAGGGGAGTGAGCAGTTCTTC	CASSLQGSEQFF
-	TRBJ2-7	TRBD1	TRBV4-1	TGCGCCAGCAGCTATCCGGGACAGGACTACGAGCAGTACTTC	CASSYPGQDYEQYF
medium-sized	TRBJ1-5	TRBD1	TRBV6-1	TGTGCCAGCAGTTTCGGGACAGGGATCAATCAGCCCCAGCATTTT	CASSFGTGINQPQHF
-	TRBJ2-7	-	TRBV4-1	TGCGCCAGCAGCCAAGGGTCCAGTTTATCCTACGAGCAGTACTTC	CASSQGSSLSYEQYF
-	TRBJ2-7	-	TRBV7-6	TGTGCCAGCAGCTACACGGCAGAAAACTACGAGCAGTACTTC	CASSYTAENYEQYF
many	TRBJ2-7	-	TRBV6-6	TGTGCCAGCAGTTACCAGCGGGCCGCCTACGAGCAGTACTTC	CASSYQRAAYEQYF
-	TRBJ2-5	TRBD1	TRBV19	TGTGCCAGTAGTGCTGTGACAGGGCTTCGGGAGACCCAGTACTTC	CASSAVTGLRETQYF
few	TRBJ2-1	-	TRBV19	TGTGCCAGTAGTTTGACAGCGTACAATGAGCAGTTCTTC	CASSLTAYNEQFF
-	TRBJ1-1	-	TRBV19	TGTGCCAGTAGTATACTCGGGGGGACTGAAGCTTTCTTT	CASSILGGTEAFF
medium-sized	TRBJ2-7	TRBD2	TRBV28	TGTGCCAGCAGTTTAATGGGACTAGCGGACAGCTTCTACGAGCAGTACTTC	CASSLMGLADSFYEQYF
-	TRBJ1-1	-	TRBV6-6	TGTGCCAGCAGTTATTCCGTGGTGAACACTGAAGCTTTCTTT	CASSYSVVNTEAFF
few	TRBJ2-7	-	TRBV7-6	TGTGCCGCCGGGCATGAAGGCTACGAGCAGTACTTC	CAAGHEGYEQYF
-	TRBJ2-7	TRBD1	TRBV27	TGTGCCAGCAGTTTGTGGACAGGGCCTACCTACGAGCAGTACTTC	CASSLWTGPTYEQYF
-	TRBJ1-1	-	TRBV9	TGTGCCAGCAGCCCCGGGACATCGCTCACTGAAGCTTTCTTT	CASSPGTSLTEAFF
-	TRBJ2-7	-	TRBV6-5	TGTGCCAGTGGAGTCTACGAGCAGTACTTC	CASGVYEQYF
few	TRBJ1-2	-	TRBV7-9	TGTGCCAGCAGCCCCTATAACTATGGCTACACCTTC	CASSPYNYGYTF
-	TRBJ2-1	-	TRBV4-1	TGCGCCAGCAGCCAAGATTTCGCGGGAAAGAGGAATGAGCAGTTCTTC	CASSQDFAGKRNEQFF
-	TRBJ2-7	TRBD2	TRBV19	TGTGCCAGTAGTCCGGGGACTAGCGGGAGTTACGAGCAGTACTTC	CASSPGTSGSYEQYF